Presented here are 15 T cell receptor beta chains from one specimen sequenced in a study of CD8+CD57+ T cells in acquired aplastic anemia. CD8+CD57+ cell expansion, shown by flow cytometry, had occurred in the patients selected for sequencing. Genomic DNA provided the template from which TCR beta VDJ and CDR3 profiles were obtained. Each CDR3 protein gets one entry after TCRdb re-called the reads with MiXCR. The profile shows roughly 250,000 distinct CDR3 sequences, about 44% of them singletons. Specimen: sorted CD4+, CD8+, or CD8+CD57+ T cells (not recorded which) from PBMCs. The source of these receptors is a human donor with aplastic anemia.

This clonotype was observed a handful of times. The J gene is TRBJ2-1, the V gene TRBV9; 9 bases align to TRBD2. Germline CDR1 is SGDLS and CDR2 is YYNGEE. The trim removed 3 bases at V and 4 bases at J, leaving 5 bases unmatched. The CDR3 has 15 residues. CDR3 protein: CASSAGGGDYNEQFF. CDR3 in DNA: TGTGCCAGCAGCGCCGGCGGGGGGGATTACAATGAGCAGTTCTTC.

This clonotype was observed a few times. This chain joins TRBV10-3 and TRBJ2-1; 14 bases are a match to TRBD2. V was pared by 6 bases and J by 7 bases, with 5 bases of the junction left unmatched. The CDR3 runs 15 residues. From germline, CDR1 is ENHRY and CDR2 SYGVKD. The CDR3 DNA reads TGTGCCATCAGGCGGACTAGCGGGAGGACGAATGAGCAGTTCTTC. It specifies CAIRRTSGRTNEQFF.

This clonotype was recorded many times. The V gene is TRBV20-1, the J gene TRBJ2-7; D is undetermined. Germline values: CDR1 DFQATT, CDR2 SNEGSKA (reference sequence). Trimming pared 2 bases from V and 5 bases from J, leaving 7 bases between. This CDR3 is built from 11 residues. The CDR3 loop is CSARRRDEQYF. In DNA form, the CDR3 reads TGCAGTGCTAGACGTCGGGACGAGCAGTACTTC.

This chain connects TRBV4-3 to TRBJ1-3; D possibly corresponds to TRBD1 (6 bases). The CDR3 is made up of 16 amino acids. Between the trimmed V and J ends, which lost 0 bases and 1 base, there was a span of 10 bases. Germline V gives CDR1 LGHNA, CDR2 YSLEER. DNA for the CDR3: TGCGCCAGCAGCCAAGATCGGACAGTGTCTGGAAACACCATATATTTT. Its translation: CASSQDRTVSGNTIYF.

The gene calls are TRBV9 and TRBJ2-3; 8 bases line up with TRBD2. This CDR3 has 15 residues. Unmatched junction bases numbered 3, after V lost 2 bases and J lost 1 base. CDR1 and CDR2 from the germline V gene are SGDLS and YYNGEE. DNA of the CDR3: TGTGCCAGCAGCGTGTCCGGGGGGGGCACAGATACGCAGTATTTT. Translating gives CASSVSGGGTDTQYF.

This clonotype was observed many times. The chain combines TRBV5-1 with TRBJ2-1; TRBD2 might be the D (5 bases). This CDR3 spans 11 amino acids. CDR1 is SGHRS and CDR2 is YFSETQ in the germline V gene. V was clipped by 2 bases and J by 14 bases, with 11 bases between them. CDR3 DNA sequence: TGCGCCAGCAGCTTCGGGGTTTACGAGTTCTTC. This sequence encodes CASSFGVYEFF.

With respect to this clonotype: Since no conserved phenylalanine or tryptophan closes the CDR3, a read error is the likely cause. The CDR3 DNA reads as TGTGCCAGCAGTCCTTTGGGGGGGTCACCCCTCCACTCT. It yields the protein CASSPLGGSPLHS. The V gene is TRBV7-3, the J gene TRBJ1-6, with D maybe TRBD1 (5 bases). Trimming cost V 6 bases and J 10 bases, with 13 bases left between them. The CDR3 length is 13 residues. The germline gives CDR1 SGHTA, CDR2 FQGTGA.

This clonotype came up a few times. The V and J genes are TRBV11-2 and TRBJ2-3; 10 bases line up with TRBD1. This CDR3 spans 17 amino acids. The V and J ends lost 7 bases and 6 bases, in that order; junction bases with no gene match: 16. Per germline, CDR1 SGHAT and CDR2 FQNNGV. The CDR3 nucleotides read TGTGCCAGCACCCAACCCTCGACAGGGGGCCTGAGGGATACGCAGTATTTT. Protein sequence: CASTQPSTGGLRDTQYF.

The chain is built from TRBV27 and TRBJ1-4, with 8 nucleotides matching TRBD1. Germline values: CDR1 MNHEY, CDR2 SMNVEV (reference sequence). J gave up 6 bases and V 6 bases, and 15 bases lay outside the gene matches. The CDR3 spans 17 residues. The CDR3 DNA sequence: TGTGCCAGCAGCAAAGGACAGGGCGGAAAATGGGATGAAAAACTGTTTTTT. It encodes CASSKGQGGKWDEKLFF.

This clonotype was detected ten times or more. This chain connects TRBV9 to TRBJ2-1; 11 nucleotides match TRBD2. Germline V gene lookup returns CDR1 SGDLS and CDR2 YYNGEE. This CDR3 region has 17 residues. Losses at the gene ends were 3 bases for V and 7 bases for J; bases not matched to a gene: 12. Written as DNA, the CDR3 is TGTGCCAGCAGCGAGACCCCTCGGCTAGCGGGGGGTAATGAGCAGTTCTTC. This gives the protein CASSETPRLAGGNEQFF. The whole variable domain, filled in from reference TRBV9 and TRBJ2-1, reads DSGVTQTPKHLITATGQRVTLRCSPRSGDLSVYWYQQSLDQGLQFLIQYYNGEERAKGNILERFSAQQFPDLHSELNLSSLELGDSALYFCASSETPRLAGGNEQFFGPGTRLTVL.

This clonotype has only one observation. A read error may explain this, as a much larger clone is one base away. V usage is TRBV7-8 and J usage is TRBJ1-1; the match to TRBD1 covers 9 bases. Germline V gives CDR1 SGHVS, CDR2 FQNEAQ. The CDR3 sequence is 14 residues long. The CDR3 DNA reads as TGTGCCAGCAGCTTAATAACAGGGGGCACTGAAGCTTCCTTT. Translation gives CASSLITGGTEASF.

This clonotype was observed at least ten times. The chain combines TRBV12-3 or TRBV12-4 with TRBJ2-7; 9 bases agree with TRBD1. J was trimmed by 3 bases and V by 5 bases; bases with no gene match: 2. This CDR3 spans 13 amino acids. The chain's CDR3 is CASSGTGSYEQYF. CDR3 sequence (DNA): TGTGCCAGCAGTGGGACAGGGAGCTACGAGCAGTACTTC.

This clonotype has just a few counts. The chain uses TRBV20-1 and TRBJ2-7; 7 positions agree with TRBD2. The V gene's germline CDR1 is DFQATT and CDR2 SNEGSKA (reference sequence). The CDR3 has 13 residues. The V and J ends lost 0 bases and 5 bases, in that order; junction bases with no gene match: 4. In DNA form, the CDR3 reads TGCAGTGCTAGAGATGGGAGGGGAAACGAGCAGTACTTC. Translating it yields CSARDGRGNEQYF.

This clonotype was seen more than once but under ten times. In nucleotides, the CDR3 is TGTGCCAGCAGCTTAGGCTTGGGTAAGAACACTGAAGCTTTCTTT. Its protein is CASSLGLGKNTEAFF. This chain joins TRBV7-8 and TRBJ1-1; D ambiguous. This CDR3 is built from 15 residues. Trimming removed 1 base from V and 1 base from J, with 10 bases in between. In germline, CDR1 is SGHVS, CDR2 FQNEAQ. Together with reference TRBV7-8 and TRBJ1-1, the CDR3 gives the full variable domain: GAGVSQSPRYKVAKRGQDVALRCDPISGHVSLFWYQQALGQGPEFLTYFQNEAQLDKSGLPSDRFFAERPEGSVSTLKIQRTQQEDSAVYLCASSLGLGKNTEAFFGQGTRLTVV.

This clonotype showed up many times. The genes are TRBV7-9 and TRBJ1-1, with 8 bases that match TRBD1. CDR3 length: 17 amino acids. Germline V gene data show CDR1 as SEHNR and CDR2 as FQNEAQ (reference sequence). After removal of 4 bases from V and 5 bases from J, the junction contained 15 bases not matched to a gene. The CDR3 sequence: CASSSPSSTGVKTEAFF. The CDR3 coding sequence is TGTGCCAGCAGCTCGCCCTCCTCGACAGGGGTTAAGACTGAAGCTTTCTTT.